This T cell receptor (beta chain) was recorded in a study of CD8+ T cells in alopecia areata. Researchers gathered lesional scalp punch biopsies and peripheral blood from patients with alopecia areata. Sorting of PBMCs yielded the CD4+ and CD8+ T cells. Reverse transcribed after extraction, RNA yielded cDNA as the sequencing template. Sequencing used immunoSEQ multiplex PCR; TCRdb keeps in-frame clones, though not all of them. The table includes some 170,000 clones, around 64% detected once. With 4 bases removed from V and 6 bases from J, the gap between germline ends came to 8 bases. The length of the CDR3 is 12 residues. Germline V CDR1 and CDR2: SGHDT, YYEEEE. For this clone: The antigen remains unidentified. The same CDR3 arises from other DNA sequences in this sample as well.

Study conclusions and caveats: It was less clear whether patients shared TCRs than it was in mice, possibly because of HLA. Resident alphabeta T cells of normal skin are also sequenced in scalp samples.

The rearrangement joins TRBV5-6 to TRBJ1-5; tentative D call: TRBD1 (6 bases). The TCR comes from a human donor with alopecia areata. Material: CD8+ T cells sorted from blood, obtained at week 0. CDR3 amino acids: CASSGGGQPQHF. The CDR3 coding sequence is TGTGCCAGCAGCGGAGGGGGTCAGCCCCAGCATTTT.